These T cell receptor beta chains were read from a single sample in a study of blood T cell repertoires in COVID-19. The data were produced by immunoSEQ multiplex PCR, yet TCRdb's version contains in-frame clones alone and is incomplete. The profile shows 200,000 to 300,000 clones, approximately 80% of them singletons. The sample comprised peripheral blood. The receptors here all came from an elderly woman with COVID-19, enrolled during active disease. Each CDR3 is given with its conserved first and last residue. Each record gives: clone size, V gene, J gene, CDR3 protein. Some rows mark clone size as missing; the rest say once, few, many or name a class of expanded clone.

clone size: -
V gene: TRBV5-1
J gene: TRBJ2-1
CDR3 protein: CASSNSGRPYNEQFF

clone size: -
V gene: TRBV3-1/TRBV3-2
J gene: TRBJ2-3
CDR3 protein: CASSQDRLAGYTQYF

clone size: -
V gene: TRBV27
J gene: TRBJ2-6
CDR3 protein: CASSFPPLIAGGGSGANVLTF

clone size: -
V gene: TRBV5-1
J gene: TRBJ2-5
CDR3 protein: CASSPLSQETQYF

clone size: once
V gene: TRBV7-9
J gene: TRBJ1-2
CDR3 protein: CAIPDRLYGYTF

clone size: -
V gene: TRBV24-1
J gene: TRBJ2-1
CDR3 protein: CATSDPLAGEFHEQFF

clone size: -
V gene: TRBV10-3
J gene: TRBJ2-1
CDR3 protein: CAITSGTGSQGGEQFF

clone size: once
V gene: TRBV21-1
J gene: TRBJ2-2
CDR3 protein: CASSKAVAAEIVNTGELFF

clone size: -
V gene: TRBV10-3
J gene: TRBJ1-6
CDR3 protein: CAISEGTNSPLHF

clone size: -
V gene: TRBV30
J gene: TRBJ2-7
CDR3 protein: CAWRQTSNYEQYF

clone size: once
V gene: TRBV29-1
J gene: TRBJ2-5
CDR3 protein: CSGSSTQETQYF

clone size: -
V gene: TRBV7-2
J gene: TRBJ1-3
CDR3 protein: CASSSYGNTIYF

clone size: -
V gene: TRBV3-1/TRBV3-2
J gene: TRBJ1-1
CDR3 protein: CASSQDLIRNTEAFF

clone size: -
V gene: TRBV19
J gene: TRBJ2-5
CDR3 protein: CASKRRLAGDGTQYF

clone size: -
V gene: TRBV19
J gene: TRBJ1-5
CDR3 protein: CASSMGGQQPQHF

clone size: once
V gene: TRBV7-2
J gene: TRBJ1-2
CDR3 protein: CASSYQQGGYGYTF

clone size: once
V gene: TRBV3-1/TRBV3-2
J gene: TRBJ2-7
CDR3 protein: CASSWTGTTSYEQYF

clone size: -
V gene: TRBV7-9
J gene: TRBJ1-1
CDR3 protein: CASSLGPGETEAFF

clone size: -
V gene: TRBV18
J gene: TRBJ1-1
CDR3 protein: CASSVGDRGFLPAFF

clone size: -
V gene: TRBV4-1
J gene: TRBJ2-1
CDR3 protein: CASSQGLASFNEQFF

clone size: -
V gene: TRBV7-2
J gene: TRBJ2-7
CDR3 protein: CASSLLDISYEQYF

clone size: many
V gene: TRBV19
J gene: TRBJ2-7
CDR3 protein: CASSGAGGPYEQYF

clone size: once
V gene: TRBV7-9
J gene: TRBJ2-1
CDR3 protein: CASSLGSHSEQFF

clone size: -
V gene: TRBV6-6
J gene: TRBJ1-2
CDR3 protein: CASSRDRDYGYTF

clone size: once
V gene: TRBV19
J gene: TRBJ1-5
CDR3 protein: CASSGPGQGVYQPQHF

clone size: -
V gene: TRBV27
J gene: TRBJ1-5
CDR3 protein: CASSPYLNTGGGQPQHF

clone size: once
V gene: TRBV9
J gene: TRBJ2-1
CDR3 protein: CASSVASLQSEQFF

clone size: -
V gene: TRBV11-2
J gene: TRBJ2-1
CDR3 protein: CASSHWGVNNEQFF